This T cell receptor beta chain comes out of a study of shared clonotypes between healthy human individuals. In the study overall: Donors had three CD4 naive, three CD4 memory, two CD8 naive and one CD8 memory plate apiece.

The study, taken as a whole, reports: Sampling was confined to blood; repertoires within tissues likely differ. Sequencing depth was expected to affect clonotype sharing among donors.

Of note for this clone: Its cognate antigen is unknown.

The data were produced by immunoSEQ multiplex PCR, yet TCRdb's version contains in-frame clones alone and is incomplete. The data contain millions of clones, 80% to 95% of them seen just once; the ten biggest clones take up under 0.45%. Trimming at V came to 0 bases and at J to 7 bases, leaving 5 bases not matched to a gene. Germline-derived CDR1 and CDR2 are SGHNT and YYREEE (reference sequence). CDR3 size: 16 residues. Donors, without exception, were Caucasian adults residing in Nashville, Tennessee. Specimen: naive CD4+ T cells from PBMCs. Subset here: CD45RA+ positively selected. This sequence joins TRBV5-4 and TRBJ1-4; 11 positions agree with TRBD1. The TCR was taken from a man younger than 30 in good health. Some clones in this sample may be carry-over from other donors' samples. The CDR3 reads CASSLAPGTGGEKLFF. The CDR3 DNA follows: TGTGCCAGCAGCTTGGCTCCCGGGACAGGGGGTGAAAAACTGTTTTTT.